Ten or more counts support the clone carrying this TCR beta chain. The antigen remains undetermined. Trimming shortened V by 5 bases and J by 7 bases, and 9 bases separated the two germline ends. The CDR3 is 12 residues long. Quantitative molecular-barcoded 5'-RACE generated the TCR beta libraries. TCRdb re-called the 5' RACE reads through MiXCR, storing one row per CDR3 protein. This table holds roughly 230,000 distinct CDR3 sequences, roughly 10% found once. This entry comes from a study of CD8 T cells in ankylosing spondylitis. Notes on the study in general: In ankylosing spondylitis blood, a motif of eight highly homologous TCR beta variants appeared characteristic. Within peripheral blood, clones linked to disease were CD8+ and relatively rare. In synovial fluid and blood from reactive arthritis, some motif variants were previously reported.

V is TRBV12-3 or TRBV12-4 and J is TRBJ2-1, with D maybe TRBD1 (6 bases). Sequenced input: blood, either unsorted or a sorted T cell fraction (not recorded which). The TCR was taken from a male donor with ankylosing spondylitis or in good health (not recorded which). In DNA form, the CDR3 reads TGTGCCAGCAGTCCAGGGGTTAATGAGCAGTTCTTC. Translated, it gives CASSPGVNEQFF.